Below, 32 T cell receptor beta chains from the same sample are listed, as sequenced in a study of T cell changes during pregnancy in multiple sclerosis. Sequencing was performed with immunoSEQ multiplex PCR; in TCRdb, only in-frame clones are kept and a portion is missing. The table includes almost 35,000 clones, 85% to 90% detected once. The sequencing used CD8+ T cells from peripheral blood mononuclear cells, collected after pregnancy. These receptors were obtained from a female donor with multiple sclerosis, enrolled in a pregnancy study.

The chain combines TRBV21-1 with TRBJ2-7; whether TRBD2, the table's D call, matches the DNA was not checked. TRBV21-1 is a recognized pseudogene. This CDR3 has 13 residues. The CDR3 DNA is TGTGCCAGCAGCCCCCGCGAGCCCTACGAGCAGTACTTC. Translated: CASSPREPYEQYF.

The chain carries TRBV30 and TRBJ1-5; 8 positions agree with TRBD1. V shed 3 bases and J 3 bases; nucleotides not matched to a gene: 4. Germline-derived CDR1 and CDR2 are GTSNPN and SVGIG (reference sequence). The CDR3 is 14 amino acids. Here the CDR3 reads CAWRDRDSNQPQHF. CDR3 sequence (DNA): TGTGCCTGGAGGGACAGGGACTCCAATCAGCCCCAGCATTTT.

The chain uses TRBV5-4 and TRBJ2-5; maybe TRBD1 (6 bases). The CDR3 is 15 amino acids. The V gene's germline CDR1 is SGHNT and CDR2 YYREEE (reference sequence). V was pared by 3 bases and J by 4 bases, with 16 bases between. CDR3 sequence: CASSSTGSSGETQYF. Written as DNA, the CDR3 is TGTGCCAGCAGCTCCACAGGGAGTTCGGGAGAGACCCAGTACTTC.

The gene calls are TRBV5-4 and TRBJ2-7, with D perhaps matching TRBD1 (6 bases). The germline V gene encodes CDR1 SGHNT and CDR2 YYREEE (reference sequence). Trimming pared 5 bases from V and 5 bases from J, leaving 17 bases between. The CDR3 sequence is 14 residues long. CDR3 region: CASRPTQGLDEQYF. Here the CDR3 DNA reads TGTGCCAGCAGACCTACACAGGGCTTGGACGAGCAGTACTTC.

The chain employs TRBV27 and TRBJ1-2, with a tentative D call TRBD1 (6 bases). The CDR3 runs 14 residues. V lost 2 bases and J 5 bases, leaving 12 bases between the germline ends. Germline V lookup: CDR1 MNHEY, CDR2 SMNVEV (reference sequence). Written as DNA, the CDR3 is TGTGCCAGCAGTTTAGACCGGACAGTTTATGGCTACACCTTC. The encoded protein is CASSLDRTVYGYTF.

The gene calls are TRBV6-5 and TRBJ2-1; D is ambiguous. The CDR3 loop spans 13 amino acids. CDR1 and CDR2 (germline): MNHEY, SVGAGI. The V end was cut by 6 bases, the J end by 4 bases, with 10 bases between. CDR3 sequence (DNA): TGTGCCAGCAGGGAGCGACCATACAATGAGCAGTTCTTC. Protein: CASRERPYNEQFF.

The CDR3 protein is CASRGTRANYGYTF. The CDR3 DNA is TGTGCCAGCCGGGGGACGAGAGCTAACTATGGCTACACCTTC. The chain joins TRBV9 to TRBJ1-2; D might be TRBD1 (5 bases). The CDR3 contains 14 residues. The V end lost 7 bases, the J end lost 0 bases, and 13 bases lay between the germline ends. The germline V gene encodes CDR1 SGDLS and CDR2 YYNGEE.

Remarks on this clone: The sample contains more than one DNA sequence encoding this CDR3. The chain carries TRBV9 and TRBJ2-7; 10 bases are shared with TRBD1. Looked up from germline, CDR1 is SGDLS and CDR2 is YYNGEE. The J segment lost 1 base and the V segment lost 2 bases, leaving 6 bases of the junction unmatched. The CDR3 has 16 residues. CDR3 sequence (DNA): TGTGCCAGCAGCGTGGGGGGGACAGGGGTTTCCTACGAGCAGTACTTC. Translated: CASSVGGTGVSYEQYF.

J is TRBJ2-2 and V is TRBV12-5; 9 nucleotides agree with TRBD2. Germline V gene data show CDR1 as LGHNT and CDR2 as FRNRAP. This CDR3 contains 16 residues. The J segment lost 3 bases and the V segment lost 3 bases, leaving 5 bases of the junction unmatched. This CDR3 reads CASGFAGGTHTGELFF. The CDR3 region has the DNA TGTGCTAGTGGTTTCGCGGGGGGGACGCACACCGGGGAGCTGTTTTTT.

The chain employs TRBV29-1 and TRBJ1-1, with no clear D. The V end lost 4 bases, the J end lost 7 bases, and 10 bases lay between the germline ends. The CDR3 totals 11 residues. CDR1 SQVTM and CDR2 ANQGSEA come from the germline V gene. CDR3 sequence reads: CSVAVQNEAFF. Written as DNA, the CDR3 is TGCAGCGTTGCCGTACAGAATGAAGCTTTCTTT.

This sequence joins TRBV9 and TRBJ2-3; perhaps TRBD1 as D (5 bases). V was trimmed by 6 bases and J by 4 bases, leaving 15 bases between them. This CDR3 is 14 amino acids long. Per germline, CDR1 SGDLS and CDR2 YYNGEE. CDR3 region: CASNFRASADTQYF. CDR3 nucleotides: TGTGCCAGCAACTTCAGGGCATCTGCAGATACGCAGTATTTT.

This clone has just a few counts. CDR3 sequence: CASSEEGALNTEAFF. The DNA of the CDR3 is TGTGCCAGCAGTGAAGAGGGGGCTCTGAACACTGAAGCTTTCTTT. The rearrangement uses TRBV6-1 and TRBJ1-1, with 7 bases matching TRBD1. The CDR3 totals 15 residues. The J segment lost 0 bases and the V segment lost 1 base, leaving 2 bases of the junction unmatched. CDR1 is MNHNS, CDR2 SASEGT, per germline.

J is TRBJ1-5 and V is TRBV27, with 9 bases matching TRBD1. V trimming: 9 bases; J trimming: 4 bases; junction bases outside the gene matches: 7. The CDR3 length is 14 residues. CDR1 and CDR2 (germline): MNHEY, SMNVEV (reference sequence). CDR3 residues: CASRRQGENQPQHF. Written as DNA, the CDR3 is TGTGCCAGTCGTCGACAGGGGGAAAATCAGCCCCAGCATTTT.

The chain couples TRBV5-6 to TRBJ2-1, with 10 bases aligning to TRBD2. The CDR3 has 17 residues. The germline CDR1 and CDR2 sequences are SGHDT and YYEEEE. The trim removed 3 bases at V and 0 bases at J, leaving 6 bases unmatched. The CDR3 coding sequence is TGTGCCAGCAGCTGGGGACTAGCGACGAACTCCTACAATGAGCAGTTCTTC. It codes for CASSWGLATNSYNEQFF.

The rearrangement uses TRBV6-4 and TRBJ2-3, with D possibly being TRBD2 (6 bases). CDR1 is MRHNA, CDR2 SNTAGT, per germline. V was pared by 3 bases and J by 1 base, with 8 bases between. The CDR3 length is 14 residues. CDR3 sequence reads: CASSEGEGTDTQYF. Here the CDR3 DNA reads TGTGCCAGCAGTGAGGGGGAGGGCACAGATACGCAGTATTTT.

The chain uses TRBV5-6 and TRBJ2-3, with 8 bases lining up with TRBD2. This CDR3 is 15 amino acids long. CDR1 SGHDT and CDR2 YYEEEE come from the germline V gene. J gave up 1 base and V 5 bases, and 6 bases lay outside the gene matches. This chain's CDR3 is CASRWGTSGTDTQYF. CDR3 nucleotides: TGTGCCAGCAGGTGGGGGACTAGTGGCACAGATACGCAGTATTTT.

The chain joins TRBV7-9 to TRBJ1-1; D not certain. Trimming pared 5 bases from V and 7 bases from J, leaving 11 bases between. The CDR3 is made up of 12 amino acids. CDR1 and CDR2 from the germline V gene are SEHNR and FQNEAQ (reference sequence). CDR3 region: CASSPRGGEAFF. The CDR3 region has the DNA TGTGCCAGCAGCCCGAGAGGAGGTGAAGCTTTCTTT.

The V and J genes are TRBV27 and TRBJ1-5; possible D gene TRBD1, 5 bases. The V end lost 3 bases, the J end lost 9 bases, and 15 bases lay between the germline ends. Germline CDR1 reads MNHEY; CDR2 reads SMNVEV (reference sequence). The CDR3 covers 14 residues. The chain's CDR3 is CASSFSGAQWPQHF. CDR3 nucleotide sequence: TGTGCCAGCAGTTTTAGTGGGGCCCAGTGGCCCCAGCATTTT.

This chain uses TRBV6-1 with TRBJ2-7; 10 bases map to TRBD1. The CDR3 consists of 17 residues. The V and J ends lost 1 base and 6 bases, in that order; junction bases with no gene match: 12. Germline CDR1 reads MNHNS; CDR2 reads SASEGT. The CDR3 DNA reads TGTGCCAGCAGTGAAGATATACCCGGGACAGGGGTAGGCGAGCAGTACTTC. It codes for CASSEDIPGTGVGEQYF.

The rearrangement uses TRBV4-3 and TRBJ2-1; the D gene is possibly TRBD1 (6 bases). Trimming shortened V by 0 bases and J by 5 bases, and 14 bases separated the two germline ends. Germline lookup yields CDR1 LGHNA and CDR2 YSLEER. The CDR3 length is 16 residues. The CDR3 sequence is CASSQDLRGYNNEQFF. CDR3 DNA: TGCGCCAGCAGCCAAGACCTGAGGGGGTACAACAATGAGCAGTTCTTC.

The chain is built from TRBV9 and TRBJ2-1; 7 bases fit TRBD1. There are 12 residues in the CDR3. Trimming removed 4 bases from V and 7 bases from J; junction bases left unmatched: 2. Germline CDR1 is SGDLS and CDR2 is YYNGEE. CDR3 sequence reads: CASSPGGNEQFF. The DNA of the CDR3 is TGTGCCAGCAGCCCAGGGGGAAATGAGCAGTTCTTC.

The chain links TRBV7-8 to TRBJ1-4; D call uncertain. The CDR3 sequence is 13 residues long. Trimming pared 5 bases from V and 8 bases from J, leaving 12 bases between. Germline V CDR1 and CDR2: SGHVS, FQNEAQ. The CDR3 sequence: CASSRVAGEKLFF. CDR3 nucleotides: TGTGCCAGCAGCCGGGTGGCGGGAGAAAAACTGTTTTTT.

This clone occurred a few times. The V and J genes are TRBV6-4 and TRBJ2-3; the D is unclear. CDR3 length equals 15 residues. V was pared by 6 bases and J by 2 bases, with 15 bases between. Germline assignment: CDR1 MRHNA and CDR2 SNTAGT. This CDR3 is CASRKTVEVTDTQYF. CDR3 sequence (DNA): TGTGCCAGCAGGAAAACTGTAGAGGTCACAGATACGCAGTATTTT.

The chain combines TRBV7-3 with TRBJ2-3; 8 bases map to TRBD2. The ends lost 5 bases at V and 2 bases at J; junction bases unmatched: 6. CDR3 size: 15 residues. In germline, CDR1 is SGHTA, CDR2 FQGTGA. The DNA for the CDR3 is TGTGCCAGCAGCGCCAGCGGGGGCCCCACAGATACGCAGTATTTT. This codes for CASSASGGPTDTQYF.

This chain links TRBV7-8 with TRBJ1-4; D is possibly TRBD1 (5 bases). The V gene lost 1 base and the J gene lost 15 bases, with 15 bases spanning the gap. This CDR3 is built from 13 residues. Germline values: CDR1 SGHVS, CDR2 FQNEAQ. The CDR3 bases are TGTGCCAGCAGCTTAGTGGACAAGCCCGAATTGTTTTTT. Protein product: CASSLVDKPELFF.

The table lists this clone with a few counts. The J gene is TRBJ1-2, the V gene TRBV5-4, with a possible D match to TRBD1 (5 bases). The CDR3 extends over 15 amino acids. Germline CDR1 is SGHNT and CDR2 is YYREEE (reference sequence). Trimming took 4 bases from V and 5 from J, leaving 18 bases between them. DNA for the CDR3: TGTGCCAGCAGCCAAACGCCGAGACAGAGTTATGGCTACACCTTC. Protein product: CASSQTPRQSYGYTF.

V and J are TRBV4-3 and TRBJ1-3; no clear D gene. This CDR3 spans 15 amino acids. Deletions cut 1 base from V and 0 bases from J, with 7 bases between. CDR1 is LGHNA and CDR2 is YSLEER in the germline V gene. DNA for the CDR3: TGCGCCAGCAGCCAAGGAGTAGACTCTGGAAACACCATATATTTT. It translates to CASSQGVDSGNTIYF.

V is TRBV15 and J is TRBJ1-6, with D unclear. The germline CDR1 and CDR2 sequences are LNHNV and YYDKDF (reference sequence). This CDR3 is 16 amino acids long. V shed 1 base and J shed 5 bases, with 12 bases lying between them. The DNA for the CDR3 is TGTGCCACCAGCAGAGGGTGGCACTACCATAATTCACCCCTCCACTTT. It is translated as CATSRGWHYHNSPLHF.

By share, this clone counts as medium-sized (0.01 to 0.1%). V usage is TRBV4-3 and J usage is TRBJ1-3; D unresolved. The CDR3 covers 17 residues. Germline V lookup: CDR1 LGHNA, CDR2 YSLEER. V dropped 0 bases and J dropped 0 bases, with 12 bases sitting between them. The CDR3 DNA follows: TGCGCCAGCAGCCAAGATAGGATGCGACTCTCTGGAAACACCATATATTTT. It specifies CASSQDRMRLSGNTIYF.

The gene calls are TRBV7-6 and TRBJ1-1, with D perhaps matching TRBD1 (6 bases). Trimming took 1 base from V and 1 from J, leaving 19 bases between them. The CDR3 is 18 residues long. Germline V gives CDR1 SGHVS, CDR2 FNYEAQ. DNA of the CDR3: TGTGCCAGCAGCTTAGTTATCCTGCCCGCGGGGGCGAACACTGAAGCTTTCTTT. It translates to CASSLVILPAGANTEAFF.

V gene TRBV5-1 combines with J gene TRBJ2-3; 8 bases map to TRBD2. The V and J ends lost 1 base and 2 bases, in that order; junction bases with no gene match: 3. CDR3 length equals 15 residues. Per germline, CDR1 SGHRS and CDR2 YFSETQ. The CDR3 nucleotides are TGCGCCAGCAGCTTGCGGGGGGGCCTCACAGATACGCAGTATTTT. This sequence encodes CASSLRGGLTDTQYF.

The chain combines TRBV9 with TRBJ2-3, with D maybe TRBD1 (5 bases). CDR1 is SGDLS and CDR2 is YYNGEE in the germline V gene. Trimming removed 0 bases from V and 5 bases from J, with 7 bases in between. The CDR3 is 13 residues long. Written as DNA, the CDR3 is TGTGCCAGCAGCGTAGGGGGCCTAGATACGCAGTATTTT. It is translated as CASSVGGLDTQYF. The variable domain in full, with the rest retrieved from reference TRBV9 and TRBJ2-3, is DSGVTQTPKHLITATGQRVTLRCSPRSGDLSVYWYQQSLDQGLQFLIQYYNGEERAKGNILERFSAQQFPDLHSELNLSSLELGDSALYFCASSVGGLDTQYFGPGTRLTVL.